The 11 T cell receptor beta chains presented below share a single source sample, sequenced in a study of T cells of healthy individuals. One entry per CDR3 protein, called by TCRdb with MiXCR from the 5' RACE reads. The table has about 96,000 distinct CDR3 sequences, 17% seen once. The receptors stem from a human donor in good health.

In this sample, this clonotype turned up many times. The CDR3 sequence: CASKGSSYNSPLHF. CDR3 DNA sequence: TGTGCCAGTAAGGGGAGCTCCTATAATTCACCCCTCCACTTT. The V and J genes are TRBV19 and TRBJ1-6; weak D call: TRBD1 (5 bases). The germline V gene encodes CDR1 LNHDA and CDR2 SQIVND (reference sequence). CDR3 length: 14 residues. The V end lost 7 bases, the J end lost 0 bases, and 7 bases lay between the germline ends.

This clonotype was counted many times. The V gene is TRBV7-9, the J gene TRBJ2-2, with a possible D match to TRBD1 (7 bases). V lost 5 bases and J 7 bases, leaving 23 bases between the germline ends. The length of the CDR3 is 17 residues. CDR1 SEHNR and CDR2 FQNEAQ come from the germline V gene (reference sequence). The CDR3 region has the DNA TGTGCCAGCAGCCCACGAAGTGGAGGGGGCAGAAGCGGGGAGCTGTTTTTT. This translates into CASSPRSGGGRSGELFF.

This clonotype was detected ten times or more. CDR3 in amino acids: CASSLARYTGELFF. In nucleotides, the CDR3 is TGTGCCAGCAGCTTAGCCCGGTACACCGGGGAGCTGTTTTTT. The chain is built from TRBV7-2 and TRBJ2-2; D call uncertain. The germline gives CDR1 SGHTA, CDR2 FQGNSA. The CDR3 runs 14 residues. The V gene lost 0 bases and the J gene lost 3 bases, with 5 bases spanning the gap.

This clonotype showed up just a few times. The chain links TRBV7-9 to TRBJ2-1; tentative D call: TRBD1 (6 bases). Germline V gene lookup returns CDR1 SEHNR and CDR2 FQNEAQ (reference sequence). The CDR3 is made up of 12 amino acids. Trimming stripped 4 bases from V and 9 bases from J, with 10 bases between. The DNA for the CDR3 is TGTGCCAGCAGCTCACAGGGAACTGAGCAGTTCTTC. It codes for CASSSQGTEQFF.

This clonotype has just a few counts. V gene TRBV12-3 or TRBV12-4 combines with J gene TRBJ2-1; 12 bases match TRBD2. This CDR3 spans 15 amino acids. The J segment lost 5 bases and the V segment lost 5 bases, leaving 4 bases of the junction unmatched. The CDR3 DNA follows: TGTGCCAGCAGTGGACTAGCGGGGAAACACAATGAGCAGTTCTTC. Protein sequence: CASSGLAGKHNEQFF.

The CDR3 coding sequence is TGTGCCAGCAGTTTCCTGGGACAGGGGTTAGGAACTAATGAAAAACTGTTTTTT. Its protein product is CASSFLGQGLGTNEKLFF. The chain joins TRBV28 to TRBJ1-4, with TRBD1 identical over 10 bases. Per the germline V gene, CDR1 is MDHEN and CDR2 is SYDVKM. The V gene end was trimmed by 3 bases and the J gene end by 1 base; junction bases not matched to a gene: 8. The CDR3 loop spans 18 amino acids.

This clonotype was seen more than once but under ten times. The chain is built from TRBV6-2 or TRBV6-3 and TRBJ2-5; D gene uncertain. CDR1 is MNHEY and CDR2 is SVGEGT in the germline V gene. The CDR3 sequence is 12 residues long. Trimming left V 7 bases short and J 9 bases short, with 15 bases between. The CDR3 sequence: CASTMYPGPQYF. The CDR3 bases are TGTGCCAGCACCATGTACCCCGGGCCCCAGTACTTC.

The V gene is TRBV5-1, the J gene TRBJ2-3; 9 bases fit TRBD2. J gave up 2 bases and V 0 bases, and 4 bases lay outside the gene matches. The CDR3 is 16 residues long. CDR1 is SGHRS, CDR2 YFSETQ, per germline. CDR3 amino acids: CASSLVLAGSTDTQYF. CDR3 bases: TGCGCCAGCAGCTTGGTGCTAGCGGGGTCCACAGATACGCAGTATTTT. The full variable domain, completed using reference TRBV5-1 and TRBJ2-3, is KAGVTQTPRYLIKTRGQQVTLSCSPISGHRSVSWYQQTPGQGLQFLFEYFSETQRNKGNFPGRFSGRQFSNSRSEMNVSTLELGDSALYLCASSLVLAGSTDTQYFGPGTRLTVL.

The chain uses TRBV7-8 and TRBJ1-1; maybe TRBD1 (6 bases). The CDR3 is made up of 17 amino acids. Trimming took off 1 base at V and 4 bases at J, with 19 bases between the two ends. Germline V gives CDR1 SGHVS, CDR2 FQNEAQ. The CDR3 sequence: CASSLGLQGRWITEAFF. As DNA, the CDR3 is TGTGCCAGCAGCTTAGGGTTACAGGGAAGGTGGATCACTGAAGCTTTCTTT.

This clonotype was observed many times. J is TRBJ1-4 and V is TRBV20-1; 8 positions agree with TRBD1. Trimming took 7 bases from V and 10 from J; bases not matched to a gene: 5. The CDR3 runs to 11 residues. Germline loops: CDR1 DFQATT, CDR2 SNEGSKA (reference sequence). CDR3 in amino acids: CSGGTGGKLFF. The CDR3, as DNA: TGCAGTGGTGGCACAGGGGGAAAACTGTTTTTT.

The J gene is TRBJ2-7, the V gene TRBV18; D might be TRBD2 (6 bases). V was pared by 2 bases and J by 7 bases, with 15 bases between. From germline, CDR1 is KGHSH and CDR2 LQKENI. The CDR3 extends over 14 amino acids. As DNA, the CDR3 is TGTGCCAGCTCACCAGCCGGAGGGCCCAGTGAGCAGTACTTC. As protein: CASSPAGGPSEQYF.